At least ten counts were recorded for the clone carrying this TCR beta chain. The entry originates in a study of T cells after yellow fever vaccination. TCRdb reanalysed the 5' RACE reads using MiXCR and keeps one entry per CDR3 protein. This sample carries nearly 350,000 distinct CDR3 sequences, about 8.3% of them seen once, and the ten largest clones take 17%. Germline V gives CDR1 MNHEY, CDR2 SVGEGT. The CDR3 length is 12 residues. Between the trimmed V and J ends, which lost 8 bases and 1 base, there was a span of 9 bases. Source: PBMCs, taken roughly seven weeks after the first yellow fever vaccination. This chain connects TRBV6-2 or TRBV6-3 to TRBJ2-7; D is perhaps TRBD1 or TRBD2 (5 bases each). The TCR originated in a man aged 18 to 29 who received the YFV17D yellow fever vaccine. This CDR3 reads CASRDGSYEQYV. In DNA, the CDR3 is TGTGCCAGCCGGGACGGATCCTACGAGCAGTACGTC.